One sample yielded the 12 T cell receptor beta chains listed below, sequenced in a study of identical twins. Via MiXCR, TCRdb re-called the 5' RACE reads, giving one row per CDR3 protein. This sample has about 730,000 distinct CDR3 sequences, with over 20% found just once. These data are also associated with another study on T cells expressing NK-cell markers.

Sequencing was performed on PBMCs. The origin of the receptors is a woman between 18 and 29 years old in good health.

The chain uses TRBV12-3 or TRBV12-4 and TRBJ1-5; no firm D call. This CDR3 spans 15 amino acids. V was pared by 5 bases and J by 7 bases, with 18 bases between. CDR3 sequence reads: CASSPRHSGEQPQHF. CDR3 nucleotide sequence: TGTGCCAGCAGTCCACGTCATTCCGGGGAGCAGCCCCAGCATTTT.

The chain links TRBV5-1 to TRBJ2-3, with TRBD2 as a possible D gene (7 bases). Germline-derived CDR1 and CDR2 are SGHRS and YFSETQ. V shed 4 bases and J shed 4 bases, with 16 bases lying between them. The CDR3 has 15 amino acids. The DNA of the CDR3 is TGCGCCAGCAGCAGGGGGGGGCAAAGTCCAGATACGCAGTATTTT. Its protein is CASSRGGQSPDTQYF.

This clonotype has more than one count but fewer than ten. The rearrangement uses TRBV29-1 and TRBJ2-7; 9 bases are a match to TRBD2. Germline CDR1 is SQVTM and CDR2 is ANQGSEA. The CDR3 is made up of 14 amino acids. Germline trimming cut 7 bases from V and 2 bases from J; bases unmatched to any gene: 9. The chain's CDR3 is CSAPGTSPTYEQYF. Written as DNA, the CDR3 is TGCAGCGCTCCCGGGACTAGCCCGACCTACGAGCAGTACTTC.

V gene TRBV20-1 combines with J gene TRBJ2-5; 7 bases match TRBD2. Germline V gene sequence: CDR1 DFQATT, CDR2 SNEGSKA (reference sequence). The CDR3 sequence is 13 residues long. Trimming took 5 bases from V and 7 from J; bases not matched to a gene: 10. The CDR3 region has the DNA TGCAGTGCTCCCGGGACTACCCGGGGGACCCAGTACTTC. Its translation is CSAPGTTRGTQYF.

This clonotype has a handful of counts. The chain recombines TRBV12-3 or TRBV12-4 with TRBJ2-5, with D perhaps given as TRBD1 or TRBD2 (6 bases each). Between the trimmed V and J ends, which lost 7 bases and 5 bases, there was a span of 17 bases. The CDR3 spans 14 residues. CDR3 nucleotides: TGTGCCAGCACACTGATGGGGGGCCGGGAGACCCAGTACTTC. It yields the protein CASTLMGGRETQYF.

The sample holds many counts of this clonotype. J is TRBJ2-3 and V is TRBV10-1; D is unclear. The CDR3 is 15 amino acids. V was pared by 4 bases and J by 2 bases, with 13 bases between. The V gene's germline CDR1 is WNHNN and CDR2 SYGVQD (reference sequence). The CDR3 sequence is CASSVALGVTDTQYF. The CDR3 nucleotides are TGCGCCAGCAGTGTGGCCCTCGGAGTCACAGATACGCAGTATTTT.

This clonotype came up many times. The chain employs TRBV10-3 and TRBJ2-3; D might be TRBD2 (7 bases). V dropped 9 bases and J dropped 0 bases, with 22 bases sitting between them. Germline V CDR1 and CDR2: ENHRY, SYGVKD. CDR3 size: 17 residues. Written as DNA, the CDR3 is TGTGCCATTAAGAGCTTCGGGGGGCCAAGTAGCACAGATACGCAGTATTTT. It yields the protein CAIKSFGGPSSTDTQYF.

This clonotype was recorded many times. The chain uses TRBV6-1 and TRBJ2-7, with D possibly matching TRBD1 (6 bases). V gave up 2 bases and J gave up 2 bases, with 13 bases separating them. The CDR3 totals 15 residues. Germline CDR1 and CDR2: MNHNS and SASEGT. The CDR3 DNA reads TGTGCCAGCAGTGAAAGGACAGCCTACGCCTACGAGCAGTACTTC. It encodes CASSERTAYAYEQYF.

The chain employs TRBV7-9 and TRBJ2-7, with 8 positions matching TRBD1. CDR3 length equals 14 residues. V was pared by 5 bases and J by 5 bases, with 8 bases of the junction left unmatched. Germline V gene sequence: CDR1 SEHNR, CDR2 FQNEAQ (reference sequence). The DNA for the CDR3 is TGTGCCAGCAGCGCCGGACAGGGCAAGGACGAGCAGTACTTC. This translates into CASSAGQGKDEQYF.

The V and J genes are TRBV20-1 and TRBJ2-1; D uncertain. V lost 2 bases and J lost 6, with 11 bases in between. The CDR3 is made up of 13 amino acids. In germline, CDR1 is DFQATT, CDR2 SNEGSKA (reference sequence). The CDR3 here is CSARFPGINEQFF. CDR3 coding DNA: TGCAGTGCTAGATTTCCGGGTATCAATGAGCAGTTCTTC.

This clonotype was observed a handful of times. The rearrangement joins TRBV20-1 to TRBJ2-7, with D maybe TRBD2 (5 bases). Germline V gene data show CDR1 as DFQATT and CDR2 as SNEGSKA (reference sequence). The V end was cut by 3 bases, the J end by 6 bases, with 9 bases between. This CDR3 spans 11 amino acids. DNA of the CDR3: TGCAGTGCTAGGAGAGGGTTCGAGCAGTACTTC. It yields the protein CSARRGFEQYF.

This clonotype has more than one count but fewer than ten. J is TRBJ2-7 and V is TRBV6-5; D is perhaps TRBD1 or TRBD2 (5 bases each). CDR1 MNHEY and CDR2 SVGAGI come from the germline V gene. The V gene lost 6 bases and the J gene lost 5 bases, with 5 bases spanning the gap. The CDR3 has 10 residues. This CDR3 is CASRGDEQYF. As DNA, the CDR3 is TGTGCCAGCAGGGGGGACGAGCAGTACTTC.